A single sample is the source of the 3 T cell receptor beta chains below, sequenced in a study of blood T cell repertoires in COVID-19. The data were produced by immunoSEQ multiplex PCR, yet TCRdb's version contains in-frame clones alone and is incomplete. The table lists around 72,000 clones, approximately 87% of them singletons. Sequencing was performed on peripheral blood. The source is a woman aged 80 or over with acute or convalescent COVID-19.

This clone was seen only a few times. One end of the junction is discordant with germline, which a read error may explain. The chain combines TRBV7-7 with TRBJ2-1; D ambiguous. Germline V gene data show CDR1 as SSHAT and CDR2 as FNYEAQ (reference sequence). The CDR3 consists of 13 residues. The chain's CDR3 is CASSLSAVGEQFF. The CDR3 DNA is TGTGCTAGCAGCTTAAGCGCGGTTGGGGAGCAGTTCTTC.

The chain is built from TRBV5-1 and TRBJ2-7; D remains unclear. The length of the CDR3 is 14 residues. CDR1 and CDR2 from the germline V gene are SGHRS and YFSETQ. Trimming removed 4 bases from V and 0 bases from J, with 11 bases in between. The CDR3 loop reads CASSLRGYSYEQYF. CDR3 bases: TGCGCCAGCAGCCTCAGAGGATACTCCTACGAGCAGTACTTC.

The chain links TRBV19 to TRBJ2-1; TRBD1 might be the D (5 bases). Germline CDR1 and CDR2: LNHDA and SQIVND (reference sequence). Trimming took 8 bases from V and 2 from J, leaving 13 bases between them. CDR3 length equals 14 residues. In DNA form, the CDR3 reads TGTGCCAGTGCTACAGGAGAGACCTACAATGAGCAGTTCTTC. As protein: CASATGETYNEQFF.